The 2 T cell receptor beta chains presented below share a single source sample, sequenced in a study of cytomegalovirus exposure and HLA in healthy donors. The PCR used 60 Vbeta and 13 Jbeta primers. Assay used: immunoSEQ multiplex PCR; TCRdb lists only in-frame clones, some missing. The sample records 140,000 or so clones, over 80% being singletons. Specimen: PBMCs. The source is a woman aged 25 to 45 in good health and CMV-seronegative.

This chain links TRBV5-4 with TRBJ2-5, with TRBD1 as a possible D gene (6 bases). The assigned J gene may be wrong: the sequence end matches TRBJ2-7 better. CDR3 length equals 14 residues. Germline CDR1 is SGHNT and CDR2 is YYREEE (reference sequence). The CDR3 loop reads CASSFKYRAHEQYF. The CDR3 region has the DNA TGTGCCAGCAGCTTTAAATACAGGGCCCACGAGCAGTACTTC.

The chain combines TRBV5-4 with TRBJ2-2, with D hard to call. Germline V gives CDR1 SGHNT, CDR2 YYREEE (reference sequence). The V end was cut by 0 bases, the J end by 3 bases, with 6 bases between. The CDR3 has 14 amino acids. The CDR3 spells CASSLGQYTGELFF. CDR3 DNA: TGTGCCAGCAGCTTGGGACAATACACCGGGGAGCTGTTTTTT.